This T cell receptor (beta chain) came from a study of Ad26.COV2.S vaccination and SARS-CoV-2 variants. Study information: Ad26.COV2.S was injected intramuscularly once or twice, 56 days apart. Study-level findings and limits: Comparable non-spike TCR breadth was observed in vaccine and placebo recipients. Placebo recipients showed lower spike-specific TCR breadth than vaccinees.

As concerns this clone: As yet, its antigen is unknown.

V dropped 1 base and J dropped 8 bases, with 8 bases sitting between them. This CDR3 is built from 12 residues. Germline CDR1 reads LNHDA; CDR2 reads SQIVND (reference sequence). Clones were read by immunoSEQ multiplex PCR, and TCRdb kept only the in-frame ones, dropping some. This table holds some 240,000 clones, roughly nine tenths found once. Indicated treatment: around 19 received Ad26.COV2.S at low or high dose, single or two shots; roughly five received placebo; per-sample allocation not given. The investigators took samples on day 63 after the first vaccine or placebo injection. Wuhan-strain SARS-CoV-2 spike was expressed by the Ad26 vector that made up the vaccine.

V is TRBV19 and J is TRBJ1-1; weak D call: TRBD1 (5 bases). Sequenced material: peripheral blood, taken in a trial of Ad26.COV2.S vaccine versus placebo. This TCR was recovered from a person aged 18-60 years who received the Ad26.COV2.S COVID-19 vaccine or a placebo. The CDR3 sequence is CASSIVQGEAFF. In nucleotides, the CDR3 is TGTGCCAGTAGTATAGTCCAGGGCGAAGCTTTCTTT.